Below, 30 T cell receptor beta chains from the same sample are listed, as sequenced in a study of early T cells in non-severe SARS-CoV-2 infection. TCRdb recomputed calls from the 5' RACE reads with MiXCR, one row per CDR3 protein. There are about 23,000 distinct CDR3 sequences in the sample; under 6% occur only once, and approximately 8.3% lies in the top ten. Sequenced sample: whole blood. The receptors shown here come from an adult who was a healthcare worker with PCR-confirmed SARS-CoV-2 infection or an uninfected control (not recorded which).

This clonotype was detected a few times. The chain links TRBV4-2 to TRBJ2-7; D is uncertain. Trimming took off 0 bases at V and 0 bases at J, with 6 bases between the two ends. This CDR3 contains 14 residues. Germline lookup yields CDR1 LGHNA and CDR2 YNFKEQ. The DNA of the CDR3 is TGTGCCAGCAGCCAAGATGAGGACTCCTACGAGCAGTACTTC. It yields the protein CASSQDEDSYEQYF.

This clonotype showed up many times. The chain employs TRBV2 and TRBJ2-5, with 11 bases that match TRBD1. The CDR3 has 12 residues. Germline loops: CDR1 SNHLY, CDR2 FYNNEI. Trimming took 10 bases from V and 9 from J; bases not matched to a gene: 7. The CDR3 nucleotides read TGTGCCACCTCCGGGACAGGGGGATCCCAGTACTTC. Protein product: CATSGTGGSQYF.

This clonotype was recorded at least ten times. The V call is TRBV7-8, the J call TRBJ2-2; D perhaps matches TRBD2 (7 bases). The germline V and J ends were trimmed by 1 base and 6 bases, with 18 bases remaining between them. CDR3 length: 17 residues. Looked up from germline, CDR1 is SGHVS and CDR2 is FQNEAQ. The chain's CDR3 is CASSLGWAGARAGELFF. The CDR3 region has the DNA TGTGCCAGCAGCTTAGGATGGGCGGGGGCGCGGGCCGGGGAGCTGTTTTTT.

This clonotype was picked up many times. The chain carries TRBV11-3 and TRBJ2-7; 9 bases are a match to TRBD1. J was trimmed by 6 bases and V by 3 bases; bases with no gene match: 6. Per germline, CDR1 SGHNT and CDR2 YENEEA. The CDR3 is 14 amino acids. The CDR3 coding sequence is TGTGCCAGCAGCTTGGGGACAGGGTCTCGCGAGCAGTACTTC. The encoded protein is CASSLGTGSREQYF. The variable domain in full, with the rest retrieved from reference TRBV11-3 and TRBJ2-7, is EAGVVQSPRYKIIEKKQPVAFWCNPISGHNTLYWYLQNLGQGPELLIRYENEEAVDDSQLPKDRFSAERLKGVDSTLKIQPAELGDSAVYLCASSLGTGSREQYFGPGTRLTVT.

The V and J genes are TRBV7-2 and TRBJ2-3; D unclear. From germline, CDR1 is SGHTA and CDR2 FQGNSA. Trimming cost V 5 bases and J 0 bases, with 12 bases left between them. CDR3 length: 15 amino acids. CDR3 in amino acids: CASSAGVPSTDTQYF. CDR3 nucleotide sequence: TGTGCCAGCAGCGCCGGCGTACCCAGCACAGATACGCAGTATTTT.

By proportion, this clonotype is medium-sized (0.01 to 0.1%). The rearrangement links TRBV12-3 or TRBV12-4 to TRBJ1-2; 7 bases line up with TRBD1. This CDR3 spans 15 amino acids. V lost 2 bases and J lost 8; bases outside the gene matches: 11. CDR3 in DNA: TGTGCCAGCAGTTTATTAGTTTTGACAGGGAGCGGCTACACCTTC. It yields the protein CASSLLVLTGSGYTF.

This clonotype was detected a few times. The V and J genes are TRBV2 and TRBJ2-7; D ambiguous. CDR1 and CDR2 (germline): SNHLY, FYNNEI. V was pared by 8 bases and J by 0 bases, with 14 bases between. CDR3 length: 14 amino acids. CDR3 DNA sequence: TGTGCCAGCCTGGTCGCGCATCACTCCTACGAGCAGTACTTC. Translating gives CASLVAHHSYEQYF.

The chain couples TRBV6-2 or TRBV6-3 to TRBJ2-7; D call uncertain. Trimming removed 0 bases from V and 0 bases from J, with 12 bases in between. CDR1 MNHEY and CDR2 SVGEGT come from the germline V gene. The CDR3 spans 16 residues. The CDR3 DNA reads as TGTGCCAGCAGTTACTCGATTAGGATATCCTCCTACGAGCAGTACTTC. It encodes CASSYSIRISSYEQYF.

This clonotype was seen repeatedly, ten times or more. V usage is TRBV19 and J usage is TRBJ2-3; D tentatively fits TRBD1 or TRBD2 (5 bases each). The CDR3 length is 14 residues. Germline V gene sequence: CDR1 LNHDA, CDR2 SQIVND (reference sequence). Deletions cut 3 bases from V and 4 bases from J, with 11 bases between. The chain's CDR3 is CASSIRGWADTQYF. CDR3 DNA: TGTGCCAGTAGTATTCGGGGCTGGGCAGATACGCAGTATTTT.

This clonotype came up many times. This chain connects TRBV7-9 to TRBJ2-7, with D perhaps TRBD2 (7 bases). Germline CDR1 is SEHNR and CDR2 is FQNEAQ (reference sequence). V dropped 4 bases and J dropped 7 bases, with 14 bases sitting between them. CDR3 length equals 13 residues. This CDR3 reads CASSSRGPVEQYF. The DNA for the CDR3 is TGTGCCAGCAGCTCGCGGGGGCCCGTAGAGCAGTACTTC.

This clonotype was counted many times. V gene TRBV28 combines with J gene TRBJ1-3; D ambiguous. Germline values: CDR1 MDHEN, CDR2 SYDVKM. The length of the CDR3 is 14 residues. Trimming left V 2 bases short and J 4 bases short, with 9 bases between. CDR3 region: CASSLPQQGNTIYF. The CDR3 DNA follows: TGTGCCAGCAGTTTACCTCAGCAGGGAAACACCATATATTTT.

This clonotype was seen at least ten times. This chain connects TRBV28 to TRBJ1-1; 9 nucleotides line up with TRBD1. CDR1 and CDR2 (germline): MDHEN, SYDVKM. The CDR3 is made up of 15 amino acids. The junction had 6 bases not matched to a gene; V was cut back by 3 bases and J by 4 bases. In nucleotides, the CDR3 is TGTGCCAGCAGTTTGAGGGACAGGGTTCTCACTGAAGCTTTCTTT. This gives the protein CASSLRDRVLTEAFF.

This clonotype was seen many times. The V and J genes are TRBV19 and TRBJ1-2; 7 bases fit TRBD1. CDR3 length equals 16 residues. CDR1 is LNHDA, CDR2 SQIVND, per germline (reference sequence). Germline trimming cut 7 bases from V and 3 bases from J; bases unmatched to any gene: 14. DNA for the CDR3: TGTGCCAGTATCGCCGGGGCGGGACAGAGAGACTATGGCTACACCTTC. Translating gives CASIAGAGQRDYGYTF. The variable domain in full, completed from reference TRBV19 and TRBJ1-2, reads DGGITQSPKYLFRKEGQNVTLSCEQNLNHDAMYWYRQDPGQGLRLIYYSQIVNDFQKGDIAEGYSVSREKKESFPLTVTSAQKNPTAFYLCASIAGAGQRDYGYTFGSGTRLTVV.

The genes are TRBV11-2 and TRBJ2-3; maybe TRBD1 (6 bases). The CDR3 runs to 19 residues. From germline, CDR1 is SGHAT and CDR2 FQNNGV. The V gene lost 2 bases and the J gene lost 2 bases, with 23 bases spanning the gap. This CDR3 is CASSLRQGNPTGLTDTQYF. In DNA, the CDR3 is TGTGCCAGCAGCTTACGGCAGGGGAATCCAACGGGCCTCACAGATACGCAGTATTTT.

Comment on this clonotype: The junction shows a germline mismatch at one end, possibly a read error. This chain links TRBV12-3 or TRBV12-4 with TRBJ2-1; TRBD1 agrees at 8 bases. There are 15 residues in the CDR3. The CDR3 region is CASSSPAQGVDEQFF. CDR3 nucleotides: TGTGCCAGCAGTTCCCCGGCACAGGGGGTAGATGAGCAATTCTTC.

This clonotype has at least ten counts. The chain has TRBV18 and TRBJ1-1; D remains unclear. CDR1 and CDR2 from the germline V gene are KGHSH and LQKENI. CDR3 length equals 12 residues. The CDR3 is CATMVGGTEAFF. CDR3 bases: TGTGCTACGATGGTAGGCGGCACTGAAGCTTTCTTT.

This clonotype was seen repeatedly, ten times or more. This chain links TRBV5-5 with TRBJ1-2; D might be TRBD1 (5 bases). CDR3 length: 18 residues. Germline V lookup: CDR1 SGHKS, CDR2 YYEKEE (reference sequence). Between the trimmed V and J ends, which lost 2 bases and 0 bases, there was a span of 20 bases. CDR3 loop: CASSFTYTTVIANYGYTF. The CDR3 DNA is TGTGCCAGCAGCTTTACCTATACGACAGTCATAGCTAACTATGGCTACACCTTC.

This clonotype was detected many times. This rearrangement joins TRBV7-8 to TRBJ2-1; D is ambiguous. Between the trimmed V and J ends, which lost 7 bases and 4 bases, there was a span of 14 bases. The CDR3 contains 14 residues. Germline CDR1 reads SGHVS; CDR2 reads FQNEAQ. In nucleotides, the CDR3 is TGTGCCAGCACGCTGGGTAGGTCATACAATGAGCAGTTCTTC. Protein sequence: CASTLGRSYNEQFF.

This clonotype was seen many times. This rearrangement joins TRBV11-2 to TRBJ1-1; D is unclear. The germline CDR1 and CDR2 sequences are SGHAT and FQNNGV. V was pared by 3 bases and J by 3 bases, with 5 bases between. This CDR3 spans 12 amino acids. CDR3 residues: CASSFTYTEAFF. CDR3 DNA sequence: TGTGCCAGCAGCTTTACGTACACTGAAGCTTTCTTT. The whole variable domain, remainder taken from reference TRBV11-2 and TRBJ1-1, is EAGVAQSPRYKIIEKRQSVAFWCNPISGHATLYWYQQILGQGPKLLIQFQNNGVVDDSQLPKDRFSAERLKGVDSTLKIQPAKLEDSAVYLCASSFTYTEAFFGQGTRLTVV.

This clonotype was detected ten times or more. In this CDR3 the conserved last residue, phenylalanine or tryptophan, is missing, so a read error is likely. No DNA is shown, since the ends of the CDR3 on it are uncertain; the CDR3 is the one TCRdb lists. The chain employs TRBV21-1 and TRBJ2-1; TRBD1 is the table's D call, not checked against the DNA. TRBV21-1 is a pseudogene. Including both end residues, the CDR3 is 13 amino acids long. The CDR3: CASSRPQIRETAI.

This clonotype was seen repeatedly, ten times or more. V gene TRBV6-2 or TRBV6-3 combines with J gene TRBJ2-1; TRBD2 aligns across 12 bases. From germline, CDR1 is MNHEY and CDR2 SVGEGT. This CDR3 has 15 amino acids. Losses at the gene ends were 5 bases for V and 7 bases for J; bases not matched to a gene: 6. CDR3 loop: CASSPSGGARNEQFF. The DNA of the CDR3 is TGTGCCAGCAGTCCTAGCGGGGGGGCCAGGAATGAGCAGTTCTTC.

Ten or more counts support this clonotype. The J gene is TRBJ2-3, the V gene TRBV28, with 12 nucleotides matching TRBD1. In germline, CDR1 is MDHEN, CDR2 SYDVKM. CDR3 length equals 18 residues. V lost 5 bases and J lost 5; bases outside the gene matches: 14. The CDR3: CASSASGGQGAPLDTQYF. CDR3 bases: TGTGCCAGCAGTGCAAGCGGGGGACAGGGGGCCCCTTTAGATACGCAGTATTTT. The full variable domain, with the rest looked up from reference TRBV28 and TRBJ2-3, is DVKVTQSSRYLVKRTGEKVFLECVQDMDHENMFWYRQDPGLGLRLIYFSYDVKMKEKGDIPEGYSVSREKKERFSLILESASTNQTSMYLCASSASGGQGAPLDTQYFGPGTRLTVL.

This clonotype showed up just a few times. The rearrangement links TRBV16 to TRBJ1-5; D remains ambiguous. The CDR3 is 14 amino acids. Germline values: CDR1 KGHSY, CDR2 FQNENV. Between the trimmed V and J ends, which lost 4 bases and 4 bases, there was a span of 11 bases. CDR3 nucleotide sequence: TGTGCCAGCAGCCGAAGTTACAGAAATCAGCCCCAGCATTTT. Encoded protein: CASSRSYRNQPQHF.

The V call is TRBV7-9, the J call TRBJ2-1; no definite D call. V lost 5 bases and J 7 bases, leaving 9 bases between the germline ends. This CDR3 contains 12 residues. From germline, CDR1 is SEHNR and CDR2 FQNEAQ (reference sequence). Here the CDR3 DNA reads TGTGCCAGCAGCGTAAGGGAAAATGAGCAGTTCTTC. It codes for CASSVRENEQFF.

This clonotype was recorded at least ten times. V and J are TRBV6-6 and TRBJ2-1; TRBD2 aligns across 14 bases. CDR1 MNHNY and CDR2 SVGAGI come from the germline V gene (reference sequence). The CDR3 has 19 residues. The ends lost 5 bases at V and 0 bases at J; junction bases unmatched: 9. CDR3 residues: CASSPPGLAGESSYNEQFF. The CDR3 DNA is TGTGCCAGCAGTCCGCCGGGACTAGCGGGGGAAAGCTCCTACAATGAGCAGTTCTTC.

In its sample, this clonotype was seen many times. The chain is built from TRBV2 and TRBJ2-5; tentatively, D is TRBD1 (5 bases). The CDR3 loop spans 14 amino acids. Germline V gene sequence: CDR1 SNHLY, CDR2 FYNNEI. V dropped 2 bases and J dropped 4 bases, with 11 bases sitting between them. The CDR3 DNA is TGTGCCAGCAGTGAAAGAAGGGGCCCAGAGACCCAGTACTTC. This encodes CASSERRGPETQYF. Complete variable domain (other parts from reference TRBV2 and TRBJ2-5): EPEVTQTPSHQVTQMGQEVILRCVPISNHLYFYWYRQILGQKVEFLVSFYNNEISEKSEIFDDQFSVERPDGSNFTLKIRSTKLEDSAMYFCASSERRGPETQYFGPGTRLLVL.

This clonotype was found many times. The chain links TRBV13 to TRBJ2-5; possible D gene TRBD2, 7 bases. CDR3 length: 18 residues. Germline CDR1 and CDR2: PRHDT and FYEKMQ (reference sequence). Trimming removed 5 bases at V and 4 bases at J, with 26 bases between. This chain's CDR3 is CASSLRNNRGARGETQYF. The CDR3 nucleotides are TGTGCCAGCAGCCTCAGAAATAATCGGGGGGCGCGGGGAGAGACCCAGTACTTC.

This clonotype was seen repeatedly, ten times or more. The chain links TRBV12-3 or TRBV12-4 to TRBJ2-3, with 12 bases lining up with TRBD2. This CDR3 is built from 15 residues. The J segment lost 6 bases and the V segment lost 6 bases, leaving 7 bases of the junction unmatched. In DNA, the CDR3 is TGTGCCAGCAGCCCTCGCCTAGCGGGGGGGGATACGCAGTATTTT. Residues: CASSPRLAGGDTQYF.

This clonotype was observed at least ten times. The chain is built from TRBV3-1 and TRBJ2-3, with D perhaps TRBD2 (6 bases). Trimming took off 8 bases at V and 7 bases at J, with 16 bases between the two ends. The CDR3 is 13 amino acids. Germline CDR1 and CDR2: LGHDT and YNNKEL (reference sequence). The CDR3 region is CASGTGGTYTQYF. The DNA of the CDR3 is TGTGCCAGCGGAACTGGGGGGACTTATACGCAGTATTTT.

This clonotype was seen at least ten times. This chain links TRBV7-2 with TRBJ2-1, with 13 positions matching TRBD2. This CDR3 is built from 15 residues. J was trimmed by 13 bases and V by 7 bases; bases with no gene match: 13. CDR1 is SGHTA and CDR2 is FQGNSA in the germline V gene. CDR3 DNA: TGTGCCAGCACCGAGACTAGCGGGGGGCCCGCCCGACAGTTCTTC. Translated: CASTETSGGPARQFF.